This T cell receptor (beta chain) was found in a study of T cell responses to AZD1222 COVID-19 vaccine. As regards this clone: What it binds is not known.

General study results and limits: The breadth and depth of Spike-specific TCRs increased once two AZD1222 doses had been given.

Here immunoSEQ multiplex PCR was the method, and the copy in TCRdb shows in-frame clones only, minus some. The sample lists around 120,000 clones; around 92% were seen once. Specimen: peripheral blood, collected on day 0 of AZD1222 vaccination. This TCR derives from an adult in good health.

CDR3 sequence reads: CASSPRYNEQFF. CDR3 DNA: TGTGCCAGCAGTCCCCGTTACAATGAGCAGTTCTTC. This sequence joins TRBV28 and TRBJ2-1; D gene uncertain. This CDR3 region has 12 residues. Germline V gene sequence: CDR1 MDHEN, CDR2 SYDVKM. The V end lost 5 bases, the J end lost 4 bases, and 6 bases lay between the germline ends.